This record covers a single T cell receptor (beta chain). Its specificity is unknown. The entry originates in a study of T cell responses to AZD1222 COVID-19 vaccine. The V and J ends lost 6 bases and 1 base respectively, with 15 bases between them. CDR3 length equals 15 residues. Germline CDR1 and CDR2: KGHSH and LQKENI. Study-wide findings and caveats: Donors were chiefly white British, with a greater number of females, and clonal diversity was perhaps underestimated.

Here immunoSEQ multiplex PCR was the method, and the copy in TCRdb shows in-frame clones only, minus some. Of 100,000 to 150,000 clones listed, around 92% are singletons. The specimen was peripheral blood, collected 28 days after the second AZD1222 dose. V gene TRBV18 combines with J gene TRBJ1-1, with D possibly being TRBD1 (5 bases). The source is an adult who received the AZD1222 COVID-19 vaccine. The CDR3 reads CASSAPTGSNTEAFF. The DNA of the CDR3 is TGTGCCAGCTCGGCACCTACAGGATCGAACACTGAAGCTTTCTTT.